One and the same sample provided the 14 T cell receptor beta chains below, sequenced in a study of cytomegalovirus exposure and HLA in healthy donors. The PCR contained 60 Vbeta and 13 Jbeta primers. Assay: immunoSEQ multiplex PCR; the TCRdb copy retains only in-frame clones and omits some. The sample holds 90,000 to 100,000 clones; about 66% are singletons and the top ten take under 6%. The sample was PBMCs. The receptor source for this set is a boy aged 10-17 years in good health and CMV-seropositive.

This clone was seen more than once but under ten times. J is TRBJ2-1 and V is TRBV30; TRBD2 matches at 7 bases. The ends lost 0 bases at V and 8 bases at J; junction bases unmatched: 7. The CDR3 runs 14 residues. Germline CDR1 GTSNPN, CDR2 SVGIG (reference sequence). Written as DNA, the CDR3 is TGTGCCTGGAGTGTACGCGGCGGGAGTGATGAGCAGTTCTTC. Protein product: CAWSVRGGSDEQFF.

V gene TRBV7-2 combines with J gene TRBJ1-5, with D possibly TRBD1 on 6 matching bases. Germline V gene data show CDR1 as SGHTA and CDR2 as FQGNSA. The CDR3 contains 13 residues. Trimming shortened V by 4 bases and J by 7 bases, and 11 bases separated the two germline ends. CDR3 sequence: CASSSQGLQPQHF. The CDR3 DNA sequence: TGTGCCAGCAGCTCACAGGGTTTGCAGCCCCAGCATTTT.

This clone has only a few counts. This rearrangement joins TRBV4-3 to TRBJ1-1, with 8 nucleotides matching TRBD1. Germline-derived CDR1 and CDR2 are LGHNA and YSLEER. J was trimmed by 8 bases and V by 2 bases; bases with no gene match: 7. The CDR3 totals 14 residues. The CDR3 here is CASSQLNRGEEAFF. CDR3 coding DNA: TGCGCCAGCAGCCAATTAAACAGGGGGGAAGAAGCTTTCTTT.

This chain uses TRBV27 with TRBJ2-7, with a tentative D call TRBD1 (5 bases). This CDR3 has 15 residues. The germline V and J ends were trimmed by 4 bases and 4 bases, with 17 bases remaining between them. The V gene's germline CDR1 is MNHEY and CDR2 SMNVEV (reference sequence). The CDR3 coding sequence is TGTGCCAGCAGTTGGGGCGGCCCCCACCCTTACGAGCAGTACTTC. This gives the protein CASSWGGPHPYEQYF.

In the case of this clone: An end of the junction differs from the germline gene, which may be a read error. This chain uses TRBV4-2 with TRBJ2-1, with TRBD2 matching over 11 bases. CDR3 length: 17 amino acids. Germline V lookup: CDR1 LGHNA, CDR2 YNFKEQ. The CDR3 sequence is CASSQDSSGGSYNGQFF. CDR3 sequence (DNA): TGTGCCAGCAGCCAAGACTCTAGCGGGGGGTCCTACAATGGGCAGTTCTTC.

This clone showed up just a few times. V gene TRBV2 combines with J gene TRBJ1-5; no clear D. The CDR3 has 15 amino acids. Germline-derived CDR1 and CDR2 are SNHLY and FYNNEI. Trimming cost V 6 bases and J 1 base, with 13 bases left between them. For the CDR3, the DNA is TGTGCCAGCAGCGCCGGGAGATCCAGCAATCAGCCCCAGCATTTT. It translates to CASSAGRSSNQPQHF.

The chain joins TRBV6-1 to TRBJ1-2, with D unresolved. This CDR3 has 14 amino acids. From germline, CDR1 is MNHNS and CDR2 SASEGT. V shed 1 base and J shed 8 bases, with 14 bases lying between them. The CDR3 here is CASSEVPGERGYTF. The CDR3 DNA sequence: TGTGCCAGCAGTGAAGTTCCCGGGGAGCGCGGCTACACCTTC.

The rearrangement joins TRBV2 to TRBJ1-4; a possible D gene is TRBD1 (5 bases). In germline, CDR1 is SNHLY, CDR2 FYNNEI. This CDR3 has 15 amino acids. Trimming removed 2 bases at V and 7 bases at J, with 14 bases between. CDR3 nucleotides: TGTGCCAGCAGTGAACAAAGCAGGGAAACTGAAAAACTGTTTTTT. Protein sequence: CASSEQSRETEKLFF. Based on the CDR3 plus reference TRBV2 and TRBJ1-4, the full variable domain is EPEVTQTPSHQVTQMGQEVILRCVPISNHLYFYWYRQILGQKVEFLVSFYNNEISEKSEIFDDQFSVERPDGSNFTLKIRSTKLEDSAMYFCASSEQSRETEKLFFGSGTQLSVL.

The genes are TRBV19 and TRBJ1-5; no clear D gene. Deletions cut 3 bases from V and 8 bases from J, with 11 bases between. The V gene's germline CDR1 is LNHDA and CDR2 SQIVND (reference sequence). CDR3 size: 13 residues. The CDR3 nucleotides are TGTGCCAGTAGTATGACACCGGTAAAGCCCCAGCATTTT. Translation gives CASSMTPVKPQHF.

The chain links TRBV30 to TRBJ1-4; D is perhaps TRBD1 (6 bases). V lost 8 bases and J 10 bases, leaving 20 bases between the germline ends. Germline V CDR1 and CDR2: GTSNPN, SVGIG (reference sequence). The CDR3 sequence is 13 residues long. The CDR3 protein is CAGTWGPGRKLFF. The DNA for the CDR3 is TGTGCCGGGACTTGGGGGCCGGGACGAAAACTGTTTTTT.

The chain joins TRBV19 to TRBJ1-5; TRBD1 is a possible D gene (5 bases). Trimming pared 4 bases from V and 0 bases from J, leaving 13 bases between. The germline V gene encodes CDR1 LNHDA and CDR2 SQIVND (reference sequence). The CDR3 loop spans 16 amino acids. CDR3 region: CASSTRTQTSNQPQHF. As DNA, the CDR3 is TGTGCCAGTAGTACCCGGACACAGACTAGCAATCAGCCCCAGCATTTT. The whole variable domain, remainder taken from reference TRBV19 and TRBJ1-5, is DGGITQSPKYLFRKEGQNVTLSCEQNLNHDAMYWYRQDPGQGLRLIYYSQIVNDFQKGDIAEGYSVSREKKESFPLTVTSAQKNPTAFYLCASSTRTQTSNQPQHFGDGTRLSIL.

The CDR3 region has the DNA TGTGCCAAACTAGCGTTCTCGGGATCCTACGAGCAGTACTTC. This codes for CAKLAFSGSYEQYF. The chain links TRBV27 to TRBJ2-7; TRBD2 agrees at 7 bases. The CDR3 consists of 14 residues. In germline, CDR1 is MNHEY, CDR2 SMNVEV (reference sequence). Unmatched junction bases numbered 10, after V lost 10 bases and J lost 1 base.

The CDR3 spells CATRGDNTGELFF. CDR3 DNA sequence: TGTGCCACCCGCGGTGATAACACCGGGGAGCTGTTTTTT. The J gene is TRBJ2-2, the V gene TRBV6-5; D is uncertain. Between the trimmed V and J ends, which lost 10 bases and 2 bases, there was a span of 11 bases. Germline V CDR1 and CDR2: MNHEY, SVGAGI. The CDR3 is 13 amino acids.

V and J are TRBV30 and TRBJ1-1; the match to TRBD1 covers 8 bases. J gave up 6 bases and V 0 bases, and 3 bases lay outside the gene matches. The CDR3 sequence is 13 residues long. Looked up from germline, CDR1 is GTSNPN and CDR2 is SVGIG (reference sequence). The CDR3: CAWSVSGGPEAFF. The CDR3, as DNA: TGTGCCTGGAGTGTATCAGGGGGCCCTGAAGCTTTCTTT. Full variable domain (rest looked up from reference TRBV30 and TRBJ1-1): SQTIHQWPATLVQPVGSPLSLECTVEGTSNPNLYWYRQAAGRGLQLLFYSVGIGQISSEVPQNLSASRPQDRQFILSSKKLLLSDSGFYLCAWSVSGGPEAFFGQGTRLTVV.